The 9 T cell receptor beta chains reported below all come from one sample, sequenced in a study of immune characterization of retroperitoneal liposarcoma. One entry per CDR3 protein results from TCRdb running MiXCR on the PCR reads. The sample gives about 12,000 distinct CDR3 sequences, 47% of which show up once; over 9% is in the top ten. Sequencing was performed on tumor tissue. These receptors came from a female donor with retroperitoneal liposarcoma.

The rearrangement joins TRBV11-2 to TRBJ2-1, with a possible D match to TRBD1 (6 bases). The CDR3 runs 15 residues. Trimming removed 4 bases at V and 6 bases at J, with 16 bases between. Germline V lookup: CDR1 SGHAT, CDR2 FQNNGV. The CDR3 DNA reads TGTGCCAGCAGCTCGTACCAAGCCAGGGGCAATGAGCAGTTCTTC. Its translation: CASSSYQARGNEQFF. Complete variable domain (other parts from reference TRBV11-2 and TRBJ2-1): EAGVAQSPRYKIIEKRQSVAFWCNPISGHATLYWYQQILGQGPKLLIQFQNNGVVDDSQLPKDRFSAERLKGVDSTLKIQPAKLEDSAVYLCASSSYQARGNEQFFGPGTRLTVL.

The chain uses TRBV6-1 and TRBJ2-3; 9 bases are shared with TRBD2. J gave up 11 bases and V 6 bases, and 6 bases lay outside the gene matches. The CDR3 consists of 12 residues. The germline CDR1 and CDR2 sequences are MNHNS and SASEGT. CDR3 DNA sequence: TGTGCCAGCAGATTAGCGGGGGCTGTGCAGTATTTT. It codes for CASRLAGAVQYF.

This clonotype is termed medium-sized. The chain couples TRBV7-2 to TRBJ2-1; 12 bases agree with TRBD1. The trim removed 4 bases at V and 10 bases at J, leaving 5 bases unmatched. Germline assignment: CDR1 SGHTA and CDR2 FQGNSA. The length of the CDR3 is 14 residues. The CDR3 here is CASSWDRGQYEQFF. In nucleotides, the CDR3 is TGTGCCAGCAGCTGGGACAGGGGGCAATACGAGCAGTTCTTC.

The V call is TRBV10-2, the J call TRBJ2-1; 10 positions match TRBD2. Germline values: CDR1 WSHSY, CDR2 SAAADI. J lost 6 bases, V lost 7 bases, and 9 bases had no gene match. The CDR3 length is 15 residues. The CDR3 region has the DNA TGCGCCAGCAACCGCCTAGCGGGAGTATTCAATGAGCAGTTCTTC. Its translation is CASNRLAGVFNEQFF.

Judged by abundance, this clonotype is medium-sized (0.01 to 0.1%). Written as DNA, the CDR3 is TGTGCCAGCAGGTATCAACTAGCAGGGGCCAATGAGCAGTTCTTC. Protein sequence: CASRYQLAGANEQFF. The J gene is TRBJ2-1, the V gene TRBV6-1, with D possibly called TRBD1 or TRBD2 (6 bases each). Germline V gene sequence: CDR1 MNHNS, CDR2 SASEGT. The CDR3 totals 15 residues. V lost 6 bases, J lost 6 bases, and 18 bases lay in between.

This clonotype was detected only a few times. This rearrangement joins TRBV27 to TRBJ2-3; D perhaps matches TRBD1 (6 bases). The V gene's germline CDR1 is MNHEY and CDR2 SMNVEV (reference sequence). Trimming took 4 bases from V and 6 from J, leaving 8 bases between them. This CDR3 has 12 residues. The CDR3 DNA reads TGTGCCAGCAGTTACAGGGATGATACGCAGTATTTT. This codes for CASSYRDDTQYF.

About this clonotype itself: A much bigger clone sits one base away, suggesting this may be a read error. The CDR3 loop is CTSSWAVNNEQYF. DNA for the CDR3: TGTACCAGCAGTTGGGCCGTTAACAATGAGCAGTACTTC. This rearrangement joins TRBV6-5 to TRBJ2-7; D is uncertain. CDR1 is MNHEY, CDR2 SVGAGI, per germline. The CDR3 loop spans 13 amino acids.

This clonotype was seen repeatedly, ten times or more. The chain links TRBV6-1 to TRBJ2-1; TRBD1 might be the D (5 bases). Trimming cost V 4 bases and J 13 bases, with 20 bases left between them. The CDR3 totals 14 residues. The V gene's germline CDR1 is MNHNS and CDR2 SASEGT. The CDR3 protein is CASSVSWGQETQFF. The CDR3 coding sequence is TGTGCCAGCAGTGTTTCATGGGGCCAAGAGACCCAGTTCTTC.

This clonotype has ten or more counts. The gene calls are TRBV12-3 or TRBV12-4 and TRBJ1-6, with D possibly TRBD1 on 6 matching bases. The germline V and J ends were trimmed by 10 bases and 5 bases, with 12 bases remaining between them. This CDR3 region has 13 residues. The CDR3 spells CATSGGDNSPLHF. The CDR3 nucleotides read TGTGCCACCTCCGGGGGCGATAATTCACCCCTCCACTTT.